This record looks at one T cell receptor (beta chain) sequence and its context. RNA transcripts were the template for amplifying TCR beta CDR3 regions. During a first-round RT-PCR of the TCR CDR3, the HTBI primer set was used. TCRdb passed the multiplex PCR reads through MiXCR, listing each CDR3 protein once. The sample yields 500,000 to 600,000 distinct CDR3 sequences, around 45% seen once. The junction had 6 bases not matched to a gene; V was cut back by 0 bases and J by 1 base. CDR1 is SGHRS and CDR2 is YFSETQ in the germline V gene. This CDR3 contains 16 residues. The sample originates from a study of T cells in Graves' hyperthyroidism and ophthalmopathy. Exclusion criteria comprised uncontrolled infection, other autoimmune disease, pregnancy or lactation.

The origin of this receptor is an adult woman with Graves' disease, either hyperthyroidism or ophthalmopathy (not recorded which). The chain employs TRBV5-1 and TRBJ2-7; TRBD2 aligns across 8 bases. Sample: peripheral blood or thyroid tissue (not recorded which). The CDR3 sequence: CASSLVSGIVSYEQYF. DNA for the CDR3: TGCGCCAGCAGCTTGGTTAGCGGGATCGTTTCCTACGAGCAGTACTTC.